Detailed here is one T cell receptor (beta chain). The antigen it recognizes is unknown. Base-call qualities are not available, and no considerably larger clone is one nucleotide away. TCRbeta CDR3 regions were amplified from genomic DNA using the immunoSEQ Assay, a bias-controlled multiplex PCR. The study's processing was this. The number of nucleated cells in each sample was estimated by amplification of reference gene primers within the assay. Sequence reads were collapsed and filtered to measure the absolute abundance of every unique TCRbeta CDR3 rearrangement. For each sample, productive Simpson clonality was calculated as the square root of Simpson's diversity index across productive rearrangements. Not all clones reach the TCRdb copy of this immuneACCESS table, which keeps in-frame sequences only. Checked studies attribute under half of the gap to unresolved V genes and leave the rest unexplained. V and J calls and clone size are those listed in that table; D and trimming were worked out from the DNA. The sample records 110,000 or so clones, over 70% of which are singletons. The ten largest clones represent roughly 1.5% of the sample.

The collaborating institutions used their own protocols to collect whole blood in K2EDTA tubes. For TCRbeta analysis, collaborators shipped samples in one of three forms: frozen whole blood, isolated PBMCs, or DNA extracted from either of those sample types. CDR1 and CDR2 are read off the germline V gene (reference sequence) as SGHNT and YYREEE. Relative to germline, V is missing 0 bases and J is missing 6 bases, with 2 bases of the junction outside any gene match. From the cysteine up to the phenylalanine, the CDR3 has a length of 14 residues. The sequence is cut down to CDR3 DNA, 42 bases in frame from base 1. The sample belongs to a study of blood T cell repertoires in COVID-19 (dated by TCRdb to about 2020). With regard to the full study: Collaborator samples came from the United States, Italy and Spain and covered acute and convalescent phases of COVID-19. Where available, HLA class I and class II types were obtained from metadata supplied by the sample provider rather than from assay-based typing. The repertoires were released in a freely available public database intended as a resource for research on the immune response to SARS-CoV-2. The samples were drawn from two sources: the first 160 participants of the ongoing ImmuneRACE study, and some 1,300 subjects contributed by 6 global collaborators. Subjects who had been exposed to COVID-19, were actively infected with it, or had recovered from it provided the deeply sampled blood TCRbeta repertoires that made up the dataset. The material from the prospective study consisted of cDNA or gDNA derived from T cells, B-cell-depleted T cells, or PBMCs. The sample metadata nearly always contained a de-identified subject ID, COVID-19 status, age in years and sex. Overall results and qualifications from the work: How much clinical and demographic metadata was included differed by source and by participant, and the metadata was provided uncurated.

The sequenced material came from peripheral blood. The chain was built from TRBV5-4 and TRBJ1-2; 10 central bases correspond to TRBD1. The receptor comes from a middle-aged man with acute or convalescent COVID-19. The CDR3 protein sequence reads: CASSLVGTGDGYTF. The DNA sequence follows: TGTGCCAGCAGCTTGGTTGGGACAGGGGATGGCTACACCTTC.